This T cell receptor (beta chain) was sequenced in a study of T cell changes during pregnancy in multiple sclerosis. Sequenced by immunoSEQ multiplex PCR; TCRdb stores in-frame clones only, minus some. The sample lists 40,000 to 45,000 clones, just over 90% occurring once. Germline CDR1 and CDR2: SGHRS and YFSETQ. CDR3 length: 15 residues. The trim removed 4 bases at V and 7 bases at J, leaving 10 bases unmatched. The chain recombines TRBV5-1 with TRBJ2-1; 8 bases are shared with TRBD2. The source material was CD4+ T cells from peripheral blood mononuclear cells, sampled in the third trimester of pregnancy. This TCR was recovered from a female donor with multiple sclerosis, enrolled in a pregnancy study. DNA for the CDR3: TGCGCCAGCAGCCCCTCCGGGAGGGGGATAAATGAGCAGTTCTTC. Translation: CASSPSGRGINEQFF.